This T cell receptor (beta chain) derives from a study of shared clonotypes between healthy human individuals. V was clipped by 6 bases and J by 2 bases, with 12 bases between them. In germline, CDR1 is SNHLY, CDR2 FYNNEI. This CDR3 contains 14 residues. This table comes from immunoSEQ multiplex PCR, and its TCRdb copy is limited to in-frame clones, with some not included. Among over 2 million clones, about 90% were seen once, and the ten largest hold roughly 0.34%. The source is a man between 18 and 35 years old in good health. Some clones in this sample may be carry-over from other donors' samples. Sequencing was performed on naive CD4+ T cells from PBMCs. Subset: CD45RA+ positively selected. The V and J genes are TRBV2 and TRBJ2-3; perhaps D is TRBD1 or TRBD2 (6 bases each). CDR3: CASRGGHYTDTQYF. CDR3 coding DNA: TGTGCCAGCAGGGGGGGCCATTACACAGATACGCAGTATTTT. Variable domain in full (rest from reference TRBV2 and TRBJ2-3): EPEVTQTPSHQVTQMGQEVILRCVPISNHLYFYWYRQILGQKVEFLVSFYNNEISEKSEIFDDQFSVERPDGSNFTLKIRSTKLEDSAMYFCASRGGHYTDTQYFGPGTRLTVL.